This T cell receptor (beta chain) was documented in a study of control samples from healthy donors and cancer patients. The CDR3 runs to 15 residues. Germline loops: CDR1 DFQATT, CDR2 SNEGSKA (reference sequence). V lost 3 bases to trimming and J lost 3 bases, with 18 bases between them. Produced via immunoSEQ multiplex PCR; TCRdb's table is partial and in-frame only. The sample lists roughly 170,000 clones, around 94% seen once, with 1.3% to 1.5% in the top ten. The V and J genes are TRBV20-1 and TRBJ2-7; TRBD1 is a possible D gene (6 bases). The sequencing sample was made of blood. This clonotype was obtained from a woman aged 18-35 years in good health. The CDR3 reads CSASPEGTYSYEQYF. The CDR3 region has the DNA TGCAGTGCTAGTCCCGAAGGGACATATAGCTACGAGCAGTACTTC.